The next 27 T cell receptor beta chains were all read from a single sample in a study of cytomegalovirus exposure and HLA in healthy donors. Amplification used 60 Vbeta primers and 13 Jbeta primers. Only in-frame clones appear in the TCRdb table, and some are missing; sequencing was by immunoSEQ multiplex PCR. Here the sample spans 210,000 or so clones, 65% to 90% being singletons. Sample: PBMCs. These receptors came from a girl between 10 and 17 years old in good health and CMV-seronegative.

The chain links TRBV2 to TRBJ1-2; D is uncertain. The CDR3 sequence is 13 residues long. Per germline, CDR1 SNHLY and CDR2 FYNNEI. Trimming took 0 bases from V and 7 from J, leaving 9 bases between them. The CDR3, as DNA: TGTGCCAGCAGTGAAGCGAATCCCGGTGGCTACACCTTC. This encodes CASSEANPGGYTF. Full variable domain (remainder filled in from reference TRBV2 and TRBJ1-2): EPEVTQTPSHQVTQMGQEVILRCVPISNHLYFYWYRQILGQKVEFLVSFYNNEISEKSEIFDDQFSVERPDGSNFTLKIRSTKLEDSAMYFCASSEANPGGYTFGSGTRLTVV.

The chain combines TRBV5-1 with TRBJ2-1; D perhaps matches TRBD1 (6 bases). In germline, CDR1 is SGHRS, CDR2 YFSETQ. V was clipped by 1 base and J by 4 bases, with 15 bases between them. The CDR3 sequence is 16 residues long. As DNA, the CDR3 is TGCGCCAGCAGCTTGACACAGGGTTCTGGGTACAATGAGCAGTTCTTC. This codes for CASSLTQGSGYNEQFF.

The chain combines TRBV29-1 with TRBJ2-5; 11 nucleotides align to TRBD2. CDR1 and CDR2 (germline): SQVTM, ANQGSEA. The CDR3 contains 15 residues. With 4 bases clipped from V and 4 bases from J, the junction kept 8 bases outside the gene matches. The DNA of the CDR3 is TGCAGCGTTGCTTCTGCTCTAGCGGGGGGAGAGACCCAGTACTTC. This translates into CSVASALAGGETQYF. Full variable domain (missing parts from reference TRBV29-1 and TRBJ2-5): SAVISQKPSRDICQRGTSLTIQCQVDSQVTMMFWYRQQPGQSLTLIATANQGSEATYESGFVIDKFPISRPNLTFSTLTVSNMSPEDSSIYLCSVASALAGGETQYFGPGTRLLVL.

V and J are TRBV6-5 and TRBJ2-7, with 8 positions matching TRBD1. The V segment lost 2 bases and the J segment 2 bases; nucleotides outside the gene matches: 2. Germline CDR1 and CDR2: MNHEY and SVGAGI. The CDR3 extends over 14 amino acids. The CDR3 spells CASSYGTGTYEQYF. The CDR3 region has the DNA TGTGCCAGCAGTTACGGGACAGGTACCTACGAGCAGTACTTC.

The chain links TRBV7-2 to TRBJ1-5; no definite D call. The CDR3 covers 15 residues. Germline-derived CDR1 and CDR2 are SGHTA and FQGNSA. Trimming shortened V by 3 bases and J by 1 base, and 10 bases separated the two germline ends. CDR3 in amino acids: CASSLVEGSNQPQHF. The CDR3 nucleotides read TGTGCCAGCAGCTTGGTTGAGGGCAGCAATCAGCCCCAGCATTTT.

This CDR3 reads CSVRTANNEQFF. CDR3 bases: TGCAGCGTTAGGACAGCAAACAATGAGCAGTTCTTC. The chain recombines TRBV29-1 with TRBJ2-1; a possible D gene is TRBD1 (6 bases). The germline CDR1 and CDR2 sequences are SQVTM and ANQGSEA. Trimming pared 5 bases from V and 5 bases from J, leaving 10 bases between. The CDR3 totals 12 residues.

This chain uses TRBV19 with TRBJ2-7; 10 bases line up with TRBD1. The CDR3 length is 13 residues. V was clipped by 9 bases and J by 4 bases; unmatched bases: 6. CDR1 is LNHDA, CDR2 SQIVND, per germline (reference sequence). CDR3 sequence: CASGQGVSYEQYF. CDR3 coding DNA: TGTGCCAGCGGACAGGGGGTCTCTTACGAGCAGTACTTC.

The chain joins TRBV7-9 to TRBJ2-1, with 8 bases that match TRBD1. The CDR3 loop spans 15 amino acids. Germline loops: CDR1 SEHNR, CDR2 FQNEAQ (reference sequence). The ends lost 5 bases at V and 4 bases at J; junction bases unmatched: 7. CDR3 coding DNA: TGTGCCAGCAGCCCCGGGACAGGTTATTACAATGAGCAGTTCTTC. Translated: CASSPGTGYYNEQFF. Full variable domain (remainder filled in from reference TRBV7-9 and TRBJ2-1): DTGVSQNPRHKITKRGQNVTFRCDPISEHNRLYWYRQTLGQGPEFLTYFQNEAQLEKSRLLSDRFSAERPKGSFSTLEIQRTEQGDSAMYLCASSPGTGYYNEQFFGPGTRLTVL.

The V and J genes are TRBV28 and TRBJ1-1; D possibly corresponds to TRBD1 (5 bases). Germline CDR1 reads MDHEN; CDR2 reads SYDVKM. This CDR3 has 13 residues. Trimming cost V 7 bases and J 6 bases, with 15 bases left between them. The CDR3 DNA follows: TGTGCCAGCAATCCTCTGACAGTCTCTGAAGCTTTCTTT. Amino acids: CASNPLTVSEAFF.

The chain recombines TRBV5-4 with TRBJ1-3, with a tentative D call TRBD1 (6 bases). The CDR3 length is 17 residues. The germline CDR1 and CDR2 sequences are SGHNT and YYREEE (reference sequence). V lost 0 bases and J lost 2, with 15 bases in between. The CDR3 region has the DNA TGTGCCAGCAGCTTGGTTAGGGGGGGCATTGCTGGAAACACCATATATTTT. It specifies CASSLVRGGIAGNTIYF.

The rearrangement links TRBV4-3 to TRBJ1-4; possibly TRBD1 for D (6 bases). The germline CDR1 and CDR2 sequences are LGHNA and YSLEER. The length of the CDR3 is 16 residues. V lost 0 bases and J 4 bases, leaving 12 bases between the germline ends. CDR3 loop: CASSQDRGANNEKLFF. The CDR3 nucleotides read TGCGCCAGCAGCCAAGATCGGGGGGCGAATAATGAAAAACTGTTTTTT.

Details on this clone: This likely comes from a read error, as the CDR3 has no conserved phenylalanine or tryptophan at its end. The DNA is omitted, as the CDR3 cannot be located on it reliably, and the CDR3 follows TCRdb's listing. The chain links TRBV7-9 to TRBJ2-7; the table's D gene call, TRBD2, was not cross checked with the DNA. Germline V gene lookup returns CDR1 SEHNR and CDR2 FQNEAQ (reference sequence). The CDR3 length is 13 residues, termini included. CDR3: CASSLGTSGGTEL.

The chain uses TRBV28 and TRBJ1-2; D might be TRBD1 (6 bases). Germline lookup yields CDR1 MDHEN and CDR2 SYDVKM. The CDR3 length is 17 residues. Trimming took off 6 bases at V and 4 bases at J, with 24 bases between the two ends. CDR3 nucleotides: TGTGCCAGCAGAGAATCCGGACAGCCCAGTAGACTCTATGGCTACACCTTC. This sequence encodes CASRESGQPSRLYGYTF.

The chain combines TRBV15 with TRBJ1-5; 8 nucleotides line up with TRBD1. The CDR3 has 15 amino acids. Germline V gives CDR1 LNHNV, CDR2 YYDKDF (reference sequence). The junction had 4 bases not matched to a gene; V was cut back by 0 bases and J by 6 bases. DNA of the CDR3: TGTGCCACCAGCAGAGACAGGGGGCAGGGTCAGCCCCAGCATTTT. Translating gives CATSRDRGQGQPQHF.

The V gene is TRBV29-1, the J gene TRBJ1-2; D not resolved. The CDR3 runs to 12 residues. CDR1 and CDR2 from the germline V gene are SQVTM and ANQGSEA. Trimming shortened V by 6 bases and J by 1 base, and 9 bases separated the two germline ends. CDR3 DNA: TGCAGCGTCACTAGCCGTAACTATGGCTACACCTTC. Amino acid sequence: CSVTSRNYGYTF. Using reference TRBV29-1 and TRBJ1-2 for the parts outside the CDR3, the full variable domain is SAVISQKPSRDICQRGTSLTIQCQVDSQVTMMFWYRQQPGQSLTLIATANQGSEATYESGFVIDKFPISRPNLTFSTLTVSNMSPEDSSIYLCSVTSRNYGYTFGSGTRLTVV.

This clone was seen more than once but under ten times. The chain couples TRBV4-3 to TRBJ1-5; D not certain. The CDR3 extends over 16 amino acids. Germline CDR1 is LGHNA and CDR2 is YSLEER. Deletions cut 1 base from V and 4 bases from J, with 14 bases between. The CDR3 coding sequence is TGCGCCAGCAGCCAAGTGGCGGGAGTTGGTAATCAGCCCCAGCATTTT. The encoded protein is CASSQVAGVGNQPQHF.

The rearrangement links TRBV18 to TRBJ1-1; D is unclear. The CDR3 runs 12 residues. Germline CDR1 reads KGHSH; CDR2 reads LQKENI. The ends were cut back, 6 bases at V and 3 bases at J, with 8 bases in the middle. CDR3 in DNA: TGTGCCAGCTCTACGGGTCACACTGAAGCTTTCTTT. It encodes CASSTGHTEAFF.

The gene calls are TRBV29-1 and TRBJ2-5; 8 bases are shared with TRBD1. The V gene end was trimmed by 3 bases and the J gene end by 2 bases; junction bases not matched to a gene: 14. This CDR3 comprises 17 residues. CDR1 is SQVTM and CDR2 is ANQGSEA in the germline V gene. The CDR3 DNA reads as TGCAGCGTTGATTTGGGGTTGGACAGGGCAATACAAGAGACCCAGTACTTC. Translation: CSVDLGLDRAIQETQYF.

This chain links TRBV7-9 with TRBJ2-1; tentative D call: TRBD1 (5 bases). The ends were cut back, 4 bases at V and 7 bases at J, with 14 bases in the middle. CDR1 and CDR2 (germline): SEHNR, FQNEAQ (reference sequence). The CDR3 extends over 14 amino acids. The CDR3 DNA reads TGTGCCAGCAGCTACCTACAGGATCTGAATGAGCAGTTCTTC. Translation: CASSYLQDLNEQFF.

The chain couples TRBV5-6 to TRBJ2-2, with D possibly being TRBD1 (6 bases). CDR3 length: 14 amino acids. V lost 2 bases to trimming and J lost 6 bases, with 11 bases between them. Germline CDR1 reads SGHDT; CDR2 reads YYEEEE. The CDR3 DNA reads TGTGCCAGCAGCTTCGGGACAAAACCCGGGGAGCTGTTTTTT. Its translation is CASSFGTKPGELFF. The full variable domain, with the rest looked up from reference TRBV5-6 and TRBJ2-2, is DAGVTQSPTHLIKTRGQQVTLRCSPKSGHDTVSWYQQALGQGPQFIFQYYEEEERQRGNFPDRFSGHQFPNYSSELNVNALLLGDSALYLCASSFGTKPGELFFGEGSRLTVL.

The CDR3 spells CASSQNEGRETF. DNA for the CDR3: TGTGCCAGCAGTCAAAACGAGGGGCGGGAAACCTTC. V is TRBV28 and J is TRBJ1-2; TRBD1 might be the D (5 bases). The CDR3 consists of 12 residues. The V and J ends lost 5 bases and 14 bases respectively, with 18 bases between them. Germline lookup yields CDR1 MDHEN and CDR2 SYDVKM.

The gene calls are TRBV27 and TRBJ2-1; TRBD2 aligns across 11 bases. The CDR3 sequence is 15 residues long. From germline, CDR1 is MNHEY and CDR2 SMNVEV (reference sequence). Trimming at V came to 6 bases and at J to 12 bases, leaving 13 bases not matched to a gene. Here the CDR3 reads CASRISGRAYDGQFF. The CDR3 bases are TGTGCCAGCAGAATTAGCGGGAGGGCCTACGATGGGCAGTTCTTC.

This chain connects TRBV15 to TRBJ1-4, with a tentative D call TRBD1 (5 bases). V was pared by 0 bases and J by 8 bases, with 13 bases between. Germline assignment: CDR1 LNHNV and CDR2 YYDKDF (reference sequence). There are 15 residues in the CDR3. The CDR3 DNA follows: TGTGCCACCAGCAGAGATTTGGGGGAGGAGGAAAAACTGTTTTTT. Protein sequence: CATSRDLGEEEKLFF.

The chain has TRBV27 and TRBJ2-7; weak D call: TRBD1 (6 bases). Trimming left V 2 bases short and J 3 bases short, with 14 bases between. This CDR3 region has 15 residues. Germline V gene lookup returns CDR1 MNHEY and CDR2 SMNVEV (reference sequence). CDR3 loop: CASSLRADSSYEQYF. The CDR3 DNA reads TGTGCCAGCAGTTTACGGGCGGACAGTAGCTACGAGCAGTACTTC.

The chain has TRBV7-9 and TRBJ1-4, with no clear D. V shed 1 base and J shed 3 bases, with 9 bases lying between them. CDR1 and CDR2 from the germline V gene are SEHNR and FQNEAQ (reference sequence). This CDR3 region has 15 residues. CDR3 protein: CASSLVESSNEKLFF. The CDR3 DNA reads TGTGCCAGCAGCTTAGTAGAGAGTTCTAATGAAAAACTGTTTTTT. Full variable domain (rest looked up from reference TRBV7-9 and TRBJ1-4): DTGVSQNPRHKITKRGQNVTFRCDPISEHNRLYWYRQTLGQGPEFLTYFQNEAQLEKSRLLSDRFSAERPKGSFSTLEIQRTEQGDSAMYLCASSLVESSNEKLFFGSGTQLSVL.

J is TRBJ2-2 and V is TRBV5-6, with TRBD2 identical over 12 bases. Germline CDR1 and CDR2: SGHDT and YYEEEE. There are 15 residues in the CDR3. Trimming removed 5 bases from V and 4 bases from J; junction bases left unmatched: 3. The CDR3 is CASSGLAGLTGELFF. Written as DNA, the CDR3 is TGTGCCAGCAGTGGACTAGCGGGACTCACCGGGGAGCTGTTTTTT. The variable domain in full, with the rest retrieved from reference TRBV5-6 and TRBJ2-2, is DAGVTQSPTHLIKTRGQQVTLRCSPKSGHDTVSWYQQALGQGPQFIFQYYEEEERQRGNFPDRFSGHQFPNYSSELNVNALLLGDSALYLCASSGLAGLTGELFFGEGSRLTVL.

The chain couples TRBV27 to TRBJ2-1; 14 positions match TRBD2. The CDR3 consists of 15 residues. In germline, CDR1 is MNHEY, CDR2 SMNVEV (reference sequence). Trimming removed 3 bases from V and 7 bases from J; junction bases left unmatched: 2. CDR3 DNA sequence: TGTGCCAGCAGTTTGGGACTAGCGGGAGTAAATGAGCAGTTCTTC. Its translation is CASSLGLAGVNEQFF.